The T cell receptor beta chain described here comes from a study of CD8 T cells in Susac syndrome. A word on this clonotype: Its antigen remains unidentified.

An input of roughly 0.5 to 1 ug of RNA was subjected to reverse transcription using random hexamers. Amplification of the TCR beta CDR3 was carried out by immunoSEQ multiplex PCR, which spanned a total of 54 Vbeta and 13 Jbeta segments. TCRdb processed the immunoSEQ multiplex PCR reads anew with MiXCR; each CDR3 protein has one entry. The profile shows under 150,000 distinct CDR3 sequences, 80% to 85% of them singletons. The multiple sclerosis controls, all treatment-naive patients, had relapsing-remitting disease that was stable or active. The CD8+ and CD4+ T cells were negatively isolated, with the TEMRA cells enriched by FACS. Trimming took 8 bases from V and 0 from J, leaving 8 bases between them. The CDR3 is made up of 13 amino acids. In germline, CDR1 is MNHEY, CDR2 SMNVEV (reference sequence). Study findings and constraints: As the study acknowledged, the number of individuals who were part of its TCR sequencing and HLA analysis was relatively small.

Specimen: CD8+ T cells from PBMCs. The TCR sequence derives from a human donor with multiple sclerosis. J is TRBJ1-5 and V is TRBV27; no clear D. The CDR3 loop is CASAWDSNQPQHF. As DNA, the CDR3 is TGTGCCAGCGCCTGGGATAGCAATCAGCCCCAGCATTTT.